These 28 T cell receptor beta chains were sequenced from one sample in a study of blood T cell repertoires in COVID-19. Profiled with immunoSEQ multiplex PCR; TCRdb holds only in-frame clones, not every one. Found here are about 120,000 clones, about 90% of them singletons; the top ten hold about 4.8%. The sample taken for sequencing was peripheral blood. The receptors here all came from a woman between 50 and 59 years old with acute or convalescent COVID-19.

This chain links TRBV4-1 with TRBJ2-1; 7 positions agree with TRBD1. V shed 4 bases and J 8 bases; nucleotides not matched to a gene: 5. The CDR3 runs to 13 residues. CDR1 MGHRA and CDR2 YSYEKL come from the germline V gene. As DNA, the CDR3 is TGCGCCAGCAGCCCCGGGACAGTCCATGAGCAGTTCTTC. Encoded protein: CASSPGTVHEQFF.

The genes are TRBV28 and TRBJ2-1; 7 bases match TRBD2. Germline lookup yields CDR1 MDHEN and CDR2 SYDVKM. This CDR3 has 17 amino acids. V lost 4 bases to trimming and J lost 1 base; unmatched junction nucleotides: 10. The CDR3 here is CASSSPGEGRSYNEQFF. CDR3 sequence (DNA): TGTGCCAGCAGTTCCCCTGGGGAGGGACGTTCCTACAATGAGCAGTTCTTC.

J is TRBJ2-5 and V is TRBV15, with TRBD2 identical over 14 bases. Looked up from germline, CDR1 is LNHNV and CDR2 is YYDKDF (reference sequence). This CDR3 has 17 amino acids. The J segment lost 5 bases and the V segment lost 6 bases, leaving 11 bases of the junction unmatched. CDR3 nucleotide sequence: TGTGCCACCAGTTCGGGACTAGCGGGAGAGGGCCAGGAGACCCAGTACTTC. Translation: CATSSGLAGEGQETQYF. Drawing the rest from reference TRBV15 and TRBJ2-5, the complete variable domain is DAMVIQNPRYQVTQFGKPVTLSCSQTLNHNVMYWYQQKSSQAPKLLFHYYDKDFNNEADTPDNFQSRRPNTSFCFLDIRSPGLGDTAMYLCATSSGLAGEGQETQYFGPGTRLLVL.

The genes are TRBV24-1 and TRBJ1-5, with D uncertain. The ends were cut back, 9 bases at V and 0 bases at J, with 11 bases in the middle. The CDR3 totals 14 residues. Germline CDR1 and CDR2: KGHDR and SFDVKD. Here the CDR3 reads CATFRQDSNQPQHF. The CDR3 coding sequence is TGTGCCACCTTCCGACAAGATAGCAATCAGCCCCAGCATTTT.

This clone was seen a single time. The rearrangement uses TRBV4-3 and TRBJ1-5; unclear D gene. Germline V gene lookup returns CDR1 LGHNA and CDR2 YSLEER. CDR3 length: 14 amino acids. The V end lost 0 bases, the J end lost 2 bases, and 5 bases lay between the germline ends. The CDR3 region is CASSQDIGNQPQHF. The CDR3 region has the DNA TGCGCCAGCAGCCAAGACATAGGCAATCAGCCCCAGCATTTT.

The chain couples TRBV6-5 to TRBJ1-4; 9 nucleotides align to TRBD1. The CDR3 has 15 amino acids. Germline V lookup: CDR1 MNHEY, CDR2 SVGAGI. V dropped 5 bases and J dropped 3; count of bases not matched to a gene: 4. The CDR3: CASSPGDRANEKLFF. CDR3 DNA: TGTGCCAGCAGTCCTGGGGACAGGGCTAATGAAAAACTGTTTTTT.

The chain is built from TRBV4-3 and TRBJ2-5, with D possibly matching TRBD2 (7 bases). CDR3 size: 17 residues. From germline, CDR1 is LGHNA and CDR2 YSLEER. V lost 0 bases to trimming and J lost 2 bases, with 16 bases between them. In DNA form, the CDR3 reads TGCGCCAGCAGCCAAGATTCCGGAGGGAGGGGGCAAGAGACCCAGTACTTC. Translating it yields CASSQDSGGRGQETQYF.

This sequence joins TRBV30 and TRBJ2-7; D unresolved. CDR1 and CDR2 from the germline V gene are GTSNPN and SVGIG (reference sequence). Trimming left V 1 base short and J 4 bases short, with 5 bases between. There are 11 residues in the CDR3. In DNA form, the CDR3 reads TGTGCCTGGAGTGCTAATTACGAGCAGTACTTC. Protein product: CAWSANYEQYF.

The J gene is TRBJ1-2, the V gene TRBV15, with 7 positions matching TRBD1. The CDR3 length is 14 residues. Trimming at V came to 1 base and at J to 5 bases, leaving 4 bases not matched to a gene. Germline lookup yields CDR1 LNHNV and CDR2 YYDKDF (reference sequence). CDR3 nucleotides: TGTGCCACCAGCAGAGTTGGGACAGCGTATGGCTACACCTTC. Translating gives CATSRVGTAYGYTF. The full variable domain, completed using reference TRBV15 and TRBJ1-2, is DAMVIQNPRYQVTQFGKPVTLSCSQTLNHNVMYWYQQKSSQAPKLLFHYYDKDFNNEADTPDNFQSRRPNTSFCFLDIRSPGLGDTAMYLCATSRVGTAYGYTFGSGTRLTVV.

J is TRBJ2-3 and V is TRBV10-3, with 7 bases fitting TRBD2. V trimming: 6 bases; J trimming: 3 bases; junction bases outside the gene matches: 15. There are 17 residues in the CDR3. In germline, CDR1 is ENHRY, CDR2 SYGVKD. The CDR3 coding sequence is TGTGCCATCAGGGGAGGCGGGAGCCTCACGCTGACAGATACGCAGTATTTT. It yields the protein CAIRGGGSLTLTDTQYF.

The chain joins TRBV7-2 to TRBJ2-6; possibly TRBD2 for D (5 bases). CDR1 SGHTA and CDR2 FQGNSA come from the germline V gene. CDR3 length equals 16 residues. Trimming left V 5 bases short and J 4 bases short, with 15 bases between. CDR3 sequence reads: CASSPGRVLGANVLTF. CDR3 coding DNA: TGTGCCAGCAGCCCGGGAAGGGTCTTGGGGGCCAACGTCCTGACTTTC.

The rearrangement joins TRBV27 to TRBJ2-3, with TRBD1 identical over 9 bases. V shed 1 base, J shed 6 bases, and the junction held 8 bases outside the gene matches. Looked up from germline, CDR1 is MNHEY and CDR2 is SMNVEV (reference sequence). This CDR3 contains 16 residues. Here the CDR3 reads CASSLLPGQGLDTQYF. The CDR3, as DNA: TGTGCCAGCAGTTTATTACCCGGACAGGGGTTGGATACGCAGTATTTT.

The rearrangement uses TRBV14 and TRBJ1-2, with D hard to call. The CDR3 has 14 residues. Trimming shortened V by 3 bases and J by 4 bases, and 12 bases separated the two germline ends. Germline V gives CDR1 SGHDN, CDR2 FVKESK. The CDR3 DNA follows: TGTGCCAGCAGCCACGAGGACTCCATCTATGGCTACACCTTC. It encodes CASSHEDSIYGYTF.

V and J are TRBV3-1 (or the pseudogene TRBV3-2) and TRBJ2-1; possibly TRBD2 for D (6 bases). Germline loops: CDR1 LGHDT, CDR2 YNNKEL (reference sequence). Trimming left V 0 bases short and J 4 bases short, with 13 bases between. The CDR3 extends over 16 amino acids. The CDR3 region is CASSQDAEGRYNEQFF. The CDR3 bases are TGTGCCAGCAGCCAAGATGCAGAGGGGAGGTACAATGAGCAGTTCTTC.

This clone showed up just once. As DNA, the CDR3 is TGTGCCAGCAGCCAAGGTAGCGGGGGCTTACAAGAGACCCAGTACTTC. Its protein product is CASSQGSGGLQETQYF. J is TRBJ2-5 and V is TRBV3-1 (or the pseudogene TRBV3-2), with 9 bases lining up with TRBD2. The germline CDR1 and CDR2 sequences are LGHDT and YNNKEL (reference sequence). Unmatched junction bases numbered 5, after V lost 1 base and J lost 2 bases. CDR3 length: 16 amino acids.

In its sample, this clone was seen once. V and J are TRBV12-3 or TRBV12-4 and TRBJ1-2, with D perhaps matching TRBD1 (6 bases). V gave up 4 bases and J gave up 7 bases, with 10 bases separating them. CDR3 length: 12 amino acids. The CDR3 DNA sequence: TGTGCCAGCAGTTCCAGGGGTGGTGGCTACACCTTC. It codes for CASSSRGGGYTF.

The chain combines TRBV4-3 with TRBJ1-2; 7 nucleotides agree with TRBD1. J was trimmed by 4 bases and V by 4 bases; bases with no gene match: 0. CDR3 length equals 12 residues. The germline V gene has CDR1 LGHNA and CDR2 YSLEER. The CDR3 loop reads CASSRQGYGYTF. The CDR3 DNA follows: TGCGCCAGCAGCCGACAGGGCTATGGCTACACCTTC.

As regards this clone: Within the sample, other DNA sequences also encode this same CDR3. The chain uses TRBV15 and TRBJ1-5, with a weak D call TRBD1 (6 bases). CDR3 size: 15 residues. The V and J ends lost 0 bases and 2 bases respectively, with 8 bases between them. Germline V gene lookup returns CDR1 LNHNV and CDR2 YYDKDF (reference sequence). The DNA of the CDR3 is TGTGCCACCAGCAGAGAAGGACAGCGCAATCAGCCCCAGCATTTT. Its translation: CATSREGQRNQPQHF.

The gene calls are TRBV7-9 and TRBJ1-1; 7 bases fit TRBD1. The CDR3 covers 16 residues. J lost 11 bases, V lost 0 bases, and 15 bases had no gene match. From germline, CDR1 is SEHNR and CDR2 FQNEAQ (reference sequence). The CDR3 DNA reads TGTGCCAGCAGCTTAGCCAGGGGGTATCGGACAGGTGAGGCTTTCTTT. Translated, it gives CASSLARGYRTGEAFF.

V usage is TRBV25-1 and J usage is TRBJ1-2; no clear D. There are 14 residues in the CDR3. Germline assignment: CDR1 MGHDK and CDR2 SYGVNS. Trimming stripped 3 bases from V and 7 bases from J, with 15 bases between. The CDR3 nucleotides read TGTGCCAGCAGTGAGGCGCTCGGGGTGTTTGGCTACACCTTC. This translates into CASSEALGVFGYTF.

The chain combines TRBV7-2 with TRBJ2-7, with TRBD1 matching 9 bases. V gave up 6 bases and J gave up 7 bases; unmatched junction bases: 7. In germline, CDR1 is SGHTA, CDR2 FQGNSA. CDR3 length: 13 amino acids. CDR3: CASRLGGTGEQYF. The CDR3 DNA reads TGTGCCAGCAGGCTTGGGGGGACAGGGGAGCAGTACTTC.

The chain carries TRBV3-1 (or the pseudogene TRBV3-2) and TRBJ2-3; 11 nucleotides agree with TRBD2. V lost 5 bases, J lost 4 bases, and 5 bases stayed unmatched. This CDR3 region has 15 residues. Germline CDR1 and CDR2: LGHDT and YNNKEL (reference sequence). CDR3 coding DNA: TGTGCCAGCAGCTTAGCGGGGGGGATGGCAGATACGCAGTATTTT. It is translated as CASSLAGGMADTQYF.

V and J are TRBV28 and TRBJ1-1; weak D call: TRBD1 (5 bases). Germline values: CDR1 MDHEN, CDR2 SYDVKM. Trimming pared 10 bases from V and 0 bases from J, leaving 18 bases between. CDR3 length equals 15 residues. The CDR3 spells CATRTFSNMNTEAFF. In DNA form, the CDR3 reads TGTGCCACCAGGACATTCTCCAACATGAACACTGAAGCTTTCTTT.

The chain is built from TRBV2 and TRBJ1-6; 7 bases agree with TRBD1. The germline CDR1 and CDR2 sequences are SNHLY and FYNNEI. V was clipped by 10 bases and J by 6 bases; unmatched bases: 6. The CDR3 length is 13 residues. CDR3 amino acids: CATGDSFNSPLHF. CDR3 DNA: TGTGCCACTGGGGACAGTTTTAATTCACCCCTCCACTTT.

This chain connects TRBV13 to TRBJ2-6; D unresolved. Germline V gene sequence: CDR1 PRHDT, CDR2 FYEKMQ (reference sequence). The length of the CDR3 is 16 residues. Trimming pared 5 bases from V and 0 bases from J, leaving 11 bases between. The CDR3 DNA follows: TGTGCCAGCAGCCTCCGCCGAGCCTCTGGGGCCAACGTCCTGACTTTC. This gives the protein CASSLRRASGANVLTF.

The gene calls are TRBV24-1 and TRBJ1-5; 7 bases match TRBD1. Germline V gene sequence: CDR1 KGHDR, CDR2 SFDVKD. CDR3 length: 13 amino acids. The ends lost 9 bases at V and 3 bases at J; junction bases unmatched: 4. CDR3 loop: CATGTDLNQPQHF. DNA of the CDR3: TGTGCCACCGGGACAGATCTCAATCAGCCCCAGCATTTT.

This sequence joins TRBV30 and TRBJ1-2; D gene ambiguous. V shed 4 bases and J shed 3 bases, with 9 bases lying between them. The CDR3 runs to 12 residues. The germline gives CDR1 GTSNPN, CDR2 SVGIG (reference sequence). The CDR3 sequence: CAWIGRHYGYTF. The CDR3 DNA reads TGTGCCTGGATAGGCAGGCACTATGGCTACACCTTC.

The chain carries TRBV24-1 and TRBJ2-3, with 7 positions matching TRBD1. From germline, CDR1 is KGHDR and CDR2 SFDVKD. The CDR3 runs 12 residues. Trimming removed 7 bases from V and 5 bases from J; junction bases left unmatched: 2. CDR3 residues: CATSTGVDTQYF. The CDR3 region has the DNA TGTGCCACCAGCACAGGGGTAGATACGCAGTATTTT.